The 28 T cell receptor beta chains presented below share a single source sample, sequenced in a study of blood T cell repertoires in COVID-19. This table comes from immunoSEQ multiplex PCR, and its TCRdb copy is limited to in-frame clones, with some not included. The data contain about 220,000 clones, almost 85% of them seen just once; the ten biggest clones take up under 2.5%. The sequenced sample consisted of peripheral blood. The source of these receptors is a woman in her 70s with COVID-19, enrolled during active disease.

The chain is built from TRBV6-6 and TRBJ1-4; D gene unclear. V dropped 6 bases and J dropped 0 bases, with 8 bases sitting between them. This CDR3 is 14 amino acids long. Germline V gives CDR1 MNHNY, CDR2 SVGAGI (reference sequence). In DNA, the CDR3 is TGTGCCAGCAGGCCAGAGGCAACTAATGAAAAACTGTTTTTT. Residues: CASRPEATNEKLFF.

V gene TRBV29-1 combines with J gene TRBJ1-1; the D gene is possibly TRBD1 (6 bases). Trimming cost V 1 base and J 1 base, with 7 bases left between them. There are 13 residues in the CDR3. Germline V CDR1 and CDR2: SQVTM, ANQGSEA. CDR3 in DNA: TGCAGCGTTGAAGCACAGGGGAACACTGAAGCTTTCTTT. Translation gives CSVEAQGNTEAFF.

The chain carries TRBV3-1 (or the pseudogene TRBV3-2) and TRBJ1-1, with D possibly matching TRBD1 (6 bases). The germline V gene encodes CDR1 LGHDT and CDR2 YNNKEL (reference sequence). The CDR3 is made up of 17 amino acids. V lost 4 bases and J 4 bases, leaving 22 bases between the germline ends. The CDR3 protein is CASSPTVGGAGSTEAFF. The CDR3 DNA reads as TGTGCCAGCAGCCCTACCGTCGGGGGGGCAGGAAGCACTGAAGCTTTCTTT.

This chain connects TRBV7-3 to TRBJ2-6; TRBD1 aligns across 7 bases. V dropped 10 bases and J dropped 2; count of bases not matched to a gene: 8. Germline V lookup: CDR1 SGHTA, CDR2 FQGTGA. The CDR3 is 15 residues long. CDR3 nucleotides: TGTGCCACCTCCAGAGGGGGCGCTGGGGCCAACGTCCTGACTTTC. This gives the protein CATSRGGAGANVLTF.

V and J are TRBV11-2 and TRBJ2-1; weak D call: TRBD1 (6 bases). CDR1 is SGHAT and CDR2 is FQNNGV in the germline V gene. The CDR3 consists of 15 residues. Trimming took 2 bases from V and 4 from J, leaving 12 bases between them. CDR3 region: CASSLTPDSYNEQFF. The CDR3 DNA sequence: TGTGCCAGCAGCTTAACCCCGGACAGTTACAATGAGCAGTTCTTC.

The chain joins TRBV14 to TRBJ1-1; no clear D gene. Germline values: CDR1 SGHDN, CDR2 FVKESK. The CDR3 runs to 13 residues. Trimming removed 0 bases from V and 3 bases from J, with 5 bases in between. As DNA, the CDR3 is TGTGCCAGCAGCCAAGAGTTATACACTGAAGCTTTCTTT. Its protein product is CASSQELYTEAFF.

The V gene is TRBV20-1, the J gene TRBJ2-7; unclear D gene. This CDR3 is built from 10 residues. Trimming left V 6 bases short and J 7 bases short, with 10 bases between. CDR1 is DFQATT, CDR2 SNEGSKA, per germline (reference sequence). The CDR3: CSALSGEQYF. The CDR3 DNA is TGCAGTGCCCTTTCCGGGGAGCAGTACTTC.

CDR3 in amino acids: CASSAQGQGGNQPQHF. For the CDR3, the DNA is TGTGCCAGCAGTGCCCAGGGACAGGGCGGCAATCAGCCCCAGCATTTT. This sequence joins TRBV2 and TRBJ1-5; 9 nucleotides align to TRBD1. The CDR3 runs to 16 residues. Losses at the gene ends were 4 bases for V and 2 bases for J; bases not matched to a gene: 6. CDR1 and CDR2 (germline): SNHLY, FYNNEI.

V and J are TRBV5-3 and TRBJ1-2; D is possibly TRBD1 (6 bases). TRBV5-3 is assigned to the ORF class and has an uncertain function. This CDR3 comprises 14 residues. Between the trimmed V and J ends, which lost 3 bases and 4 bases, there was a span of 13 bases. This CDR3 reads CARSWGQNLYGYTF. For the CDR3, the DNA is TGTGCCAGAAGCTGGGGGCAGAACCTCTATGGCTACACCTTC.

CDR3 region: CASSLAGTTAGELFF. CDR3 sequence (DNA): TGTGCCAGCAGCTTAGCCGGGACTACGGCCGGGGAGCTGTTTTTT. The chain has TRBV7-2 and TRBJ2-2; 7 bases fit TRBD2. The trim removed 0 bases at V and 6 bases at J, leaving 4 bases unmatched. The CDR3 runs to 15 residues. Germline CDR1 reads SGHTA; CDR2 reads FQGNSA.

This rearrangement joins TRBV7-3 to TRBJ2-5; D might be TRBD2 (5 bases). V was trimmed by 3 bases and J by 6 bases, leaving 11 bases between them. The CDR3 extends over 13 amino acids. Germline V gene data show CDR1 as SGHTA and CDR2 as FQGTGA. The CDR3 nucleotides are TGTGCCAGCAGCTTCCGGGAAGGGCAGACCCAGTACTTC. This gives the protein CASSFREGQTQYF.

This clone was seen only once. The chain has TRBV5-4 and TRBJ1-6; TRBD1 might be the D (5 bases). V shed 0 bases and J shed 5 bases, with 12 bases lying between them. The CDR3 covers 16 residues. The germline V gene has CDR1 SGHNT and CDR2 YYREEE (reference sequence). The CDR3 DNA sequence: TGTGCCAGCAGCTTGGGCGGCAGGGCAGATAATTCACCCCTCCACTTT. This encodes CASSLGGRADNSPLHF. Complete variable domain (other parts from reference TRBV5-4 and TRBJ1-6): ETGVTQSPTHLIKTRGQQVTLRCSSQSGHNTVSWYQQALGQGPQFIFQYYREEENGRGNFPPRFSGLQFPNYSSELNVNALELDDSALYLCASSLGGRADNSPLHFGNGTRLTVT.

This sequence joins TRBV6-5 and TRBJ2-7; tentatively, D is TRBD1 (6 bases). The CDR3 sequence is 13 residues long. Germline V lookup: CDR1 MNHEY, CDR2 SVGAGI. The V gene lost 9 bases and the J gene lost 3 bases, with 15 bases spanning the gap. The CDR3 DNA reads TGTGCCAGTCGACAGGACCCCTACTACGAGCAGTACTTC. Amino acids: CASRQDPYYEQYF.

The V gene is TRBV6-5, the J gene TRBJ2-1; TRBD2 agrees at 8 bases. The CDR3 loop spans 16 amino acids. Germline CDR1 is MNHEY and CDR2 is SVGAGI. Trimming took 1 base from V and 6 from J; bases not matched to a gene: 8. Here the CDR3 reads CASSYFTGGPLNEQFF. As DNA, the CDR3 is TGTGCCAGCAGTTACTTTACGGGGGGGCCTCTCAATGAGCAGTTCTTC.

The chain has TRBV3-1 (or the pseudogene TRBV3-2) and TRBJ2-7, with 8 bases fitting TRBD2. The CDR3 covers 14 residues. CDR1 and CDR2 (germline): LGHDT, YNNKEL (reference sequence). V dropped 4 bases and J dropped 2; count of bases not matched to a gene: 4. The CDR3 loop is CASSLGTSAYEQYF. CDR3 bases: TGTGCCAGCAGCCTAGGGACTAGTGCCTACGAGCAGTACTTC.

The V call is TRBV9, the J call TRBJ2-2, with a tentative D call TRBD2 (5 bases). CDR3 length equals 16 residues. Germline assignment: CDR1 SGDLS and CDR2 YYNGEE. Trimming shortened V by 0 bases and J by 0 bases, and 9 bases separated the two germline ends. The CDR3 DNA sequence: TGTGCCAGCAGCGTAGGTGCGGGCGCGAACACCGGGGAGCTGTTTTTT. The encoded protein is CASSVGAGANTGELFF.

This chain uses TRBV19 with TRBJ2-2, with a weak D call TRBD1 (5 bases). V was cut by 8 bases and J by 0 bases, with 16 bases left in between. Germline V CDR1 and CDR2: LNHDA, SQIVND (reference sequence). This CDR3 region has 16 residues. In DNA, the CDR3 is TGTGCCAGTTCACCCGGACACTTCGCGAACACCGGGGAGCTGTTTTTT. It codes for CASSPGHFANTGELFF.

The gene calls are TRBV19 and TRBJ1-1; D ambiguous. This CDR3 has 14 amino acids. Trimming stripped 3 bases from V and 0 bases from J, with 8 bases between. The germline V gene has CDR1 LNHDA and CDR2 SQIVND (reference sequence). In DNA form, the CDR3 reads TGTGCCAGTAGTATTAGTCAAATGAACACTGAAGCTTTCTTT. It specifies CASSISQMNTEAFF.

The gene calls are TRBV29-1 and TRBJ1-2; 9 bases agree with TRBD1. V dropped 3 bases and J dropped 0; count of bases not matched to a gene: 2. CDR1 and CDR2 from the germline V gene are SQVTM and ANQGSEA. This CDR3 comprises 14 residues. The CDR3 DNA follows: TGCAGCGTTGACCGGACAGGGGCTAACTATGGCTACACCTTC. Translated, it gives CSVDRTGANYGYTF.

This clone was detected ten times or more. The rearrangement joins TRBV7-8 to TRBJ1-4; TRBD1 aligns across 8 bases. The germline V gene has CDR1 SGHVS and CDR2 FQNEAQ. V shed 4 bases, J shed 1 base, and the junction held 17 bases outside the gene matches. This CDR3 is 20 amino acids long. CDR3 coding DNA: TGTGCCAGCAGCTCCCATAGGACAGGGAAGGAAGTGGGAACTAATGAAAAACTGTTTTTT. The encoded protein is CASSSHRTGKEVGTNEKLFF.

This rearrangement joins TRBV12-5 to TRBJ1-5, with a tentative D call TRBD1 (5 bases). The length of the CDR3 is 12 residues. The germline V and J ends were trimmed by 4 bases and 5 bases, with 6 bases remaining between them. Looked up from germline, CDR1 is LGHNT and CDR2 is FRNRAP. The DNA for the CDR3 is TGTGCTAGTGGTTCGGGGGATCAGCCCCAGCATTTT. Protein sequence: CASGSGDQPQHF.

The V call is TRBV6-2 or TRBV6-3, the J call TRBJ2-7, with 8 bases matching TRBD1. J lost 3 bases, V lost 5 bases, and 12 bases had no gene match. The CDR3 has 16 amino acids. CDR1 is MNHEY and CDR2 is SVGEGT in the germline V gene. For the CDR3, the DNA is TGTGCCAGCAGTGGGGCAGGGGGCCTTCCCTACTACGAGCAGTACTTC. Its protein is CASSGAGGLPYYEQYF.

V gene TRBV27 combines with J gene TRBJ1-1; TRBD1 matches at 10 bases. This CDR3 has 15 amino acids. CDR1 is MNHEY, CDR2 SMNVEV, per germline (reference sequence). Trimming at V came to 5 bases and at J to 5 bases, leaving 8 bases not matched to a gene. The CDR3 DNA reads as TGTGCCAGCAGTACCCGGACAGGGGGGGTGACTGAAGCTTTCTTT. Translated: CASSTRTGGVTEAFF.

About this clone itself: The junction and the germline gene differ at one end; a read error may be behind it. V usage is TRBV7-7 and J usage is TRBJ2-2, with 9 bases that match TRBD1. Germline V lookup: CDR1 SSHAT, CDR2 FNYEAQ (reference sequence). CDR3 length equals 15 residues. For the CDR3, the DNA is TGTGCTAGCAGCCCTCGGACAGGGGTGACCGGGGAGCTGTTTTTT. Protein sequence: CASSPRTGVTGELFF.

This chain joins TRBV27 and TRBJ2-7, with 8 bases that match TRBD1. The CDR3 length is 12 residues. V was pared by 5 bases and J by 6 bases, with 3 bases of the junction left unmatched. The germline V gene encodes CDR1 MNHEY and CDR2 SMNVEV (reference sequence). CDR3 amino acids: CASSRGTGEQYF. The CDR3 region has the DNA TGTGCCAGCAGTCGTGGGACAGGCGAGCAGTACTTC.

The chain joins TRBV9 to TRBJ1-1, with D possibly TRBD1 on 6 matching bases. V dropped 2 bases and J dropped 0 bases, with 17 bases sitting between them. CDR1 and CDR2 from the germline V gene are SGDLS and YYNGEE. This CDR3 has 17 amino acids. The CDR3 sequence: CASSVGQRFDLNTEAFF. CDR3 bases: TGTGCCAGCAGCGTCGGACAGCGCTTCGATTTGAACACTGAAGCTTTCTTT.

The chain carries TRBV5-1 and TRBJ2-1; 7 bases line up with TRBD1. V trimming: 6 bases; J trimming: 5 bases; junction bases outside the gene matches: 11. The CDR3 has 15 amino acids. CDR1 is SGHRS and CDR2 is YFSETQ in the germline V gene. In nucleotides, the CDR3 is TGCGCCAGCAACCGACAGGGTACCCTAGACAATGAGCAGTTCTTC. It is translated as CASNRQGTLDNEQFF. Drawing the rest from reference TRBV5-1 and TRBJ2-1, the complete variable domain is KAGVTQTPRYLIKTRGQQVTLSCSPISGHRSVSWYQQTPGQGLQFLFEYFSETQRNKGNFPGRFSGRQFSNSRSEMNVSTLELGDSALYLCASNRQGTLDNEQFFGPGTRLTVL.

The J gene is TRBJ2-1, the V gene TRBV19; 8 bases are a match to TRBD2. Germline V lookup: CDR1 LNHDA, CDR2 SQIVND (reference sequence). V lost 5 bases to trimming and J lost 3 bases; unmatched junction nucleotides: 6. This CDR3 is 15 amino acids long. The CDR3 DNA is TGTGCCAGTAGTCCAACCGGGACTAGCTACAATGAGCAGTTCTTC. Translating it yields CASSPTGTSYNEQFF.